Below, 24 T cell receptor beta chains from the same sample are listed, as sequenced in a study of Tregs in tolerant kidney transplant recipients (dated by TCRdb to the late 2010s). Read against the paper, the sample's time point label means: blood sample drawn before combined kidney and bone marrow transplant. The library was obtained by the immunoSEQ multiplex PCR assay. TCRdb holds this immuneACCESS table with in-frame rearrangements only. Some clones are missing; in checked studies, unresolved V genes explain under half, and the rest has no known cause. The sample table holds roughly 99,000 clones, of which 90% to 95% were seen once. Approximately 0.5% of the sample is held by the ten biggest clonotypes. The sequencing here drew on CD4+ T cells from blood, taken before the transplant. Receptors were obtained from a human donor who received a combined kidney and bone marrow transplant.

V is TRBV4-3 and J is TRBJ1-1; D gene ambiguous. V lost 0 bases, J lost 1 base, and 9 bases lay in between. Germline values: CDR1 LGHNA, CDR2 YSLEER. This CDR3 contains 15 residues. For the CDR3, the DNA is TGCGCCAGCAGCCAAGATTCCCTACCGAACACTGAAGCTTTCTTT. Translating it yields CASSQDSLPNTEAFF.

The chain has TRBV5-6 and TRBJ2-7, with 7 positions matching TRBD1. The CDR3 is 14 residues long. The germline gives CDR1 SGHDT, CDR2 YYEEEE. Unmatched junction bases numbered 6, after V lost 4 bases and J lost 2 bases. CDR3 amino acids: CASSMGTVPYEQYF. The CDR3 nucleotides read TGTGCCAGCAGCATGGGGACAGTCCCCTACGAGCAGTACTTC. Combining the CDR3 with reference TRBV5-6 and TRBJ2-7 gives the whole variable domain DAGVTQSPTHLIKTRGQQVTLRCSPKSGHDTVSWYQQALGQGPQFIFQYYEEEERQRGNFPDRFSGHQFPNYSSELNVNALLLGDSALYLCASSMGTVPYEQYFGPGTRLTVT.

CDR3 residues: CASRGKAGRGGADTQYF. The DNA for the CDR3 is TGCGCCAGCAGAGGAAAGGCCGGGAGGGGTGGGGCAGATACGCAGTATTTT. The chain uses TRBV4-1 and TRBJ2-3; 8 nucleotides match TRBD2. Germline CDR1 reads MGHRA; CDR2 reads YSYEKL. Trimming at V came to 6 bases and at J to 4 bases, leaving 15 bases not matched to a gene. The CDR3 totals 17 residues.

This clone was seen once. The CDR3 spells CASSPELSAAVGMNTEAFF. CDR3 DNA: TGTGCCAGCTCACCGGAGTTATCGGCAGCGGTGGGTATGAACACTGAAGCTTTCTTT. The V gene is TRBV18, the J gene TRBJ1-1; no definite D call. V lost 3 bases and J lost 0, with 23 bases in between. The germline CDR1 and CDR2 sequences are KGHSH and LQKENI. The CDR3 is made up of 19 amino acids.

V and J are TRBV7-2 and TRBJ2-5, with TRBD2 matching 13 bases. The CDR3 spans 16 residues. Germline V CDR1 and CDR2: SGHTA, FQGNSA. Trimming at V came to 5 bases and at J to 7 bases, leaving 10 bases not matched to a gene. The DNA for the CDR3 is TGTGCCAGCAGCGCCCAACTAGCGGGAGGGCCTTCGACCCAGTACTTC. As protein: CASSAQLAGGPSTQYF.

The chain carries TRBV5-1 and TRBJ2-3, with D perhaps TRBD2 (5 bases). This CDR3 contains 14 residues. Germline CDR1 SGHRS, CDR2 YFSETQ. The germline V and J ends were trimmed by 1 base and 6 bases, with 12 bases remaining between them. The CDR3 here is CASSLSEGYDTQYF. CDR3 bases: TGCGCCAGCAGCTTGTCAGAGGGATACGATACGCAGTATTTT.

This chain links TRBV19 with TRBJ2-2; 9 nucleotides agree with TRBD1. V lost 2 bases and J lost 4; bases outside the gene matches: 5. The CDR3 sequence is 16 residues long. Per the germline V gene, CDR1 is LNHDA and CDR2 is SQIVND (reference sequence). CDR3 sequence: CASSISWTGVTGELFF. CDR3 nucleotides: TGTGCCAGTAGTATATCTTGGACAGGGGTCACCGGGGAGCTGTTTTTT.

The chain carries TRBV30 and TRBJ2-3, with unresolved D. CDR1 and CDR2 (germline): GTSNPN, SVGIG (reference sequence). Between the trimmed V and J ends, which lost 5 bases and 10 bases, there was a span of 19 bases. The CDR3 totals 13 residues. The CDR3 sequence: CAWGDSPNYPQYF. CDR3 nucleotide sequence: TGTGCCTGGGGTGACTCCCCTAATTATCCGCAGTATTTT.

The chain recombines TRBV27 with TRBJ2-2; 8 nucleotides agree with TRBD2. The germline V gene has CDR1 MNHEY and CDR2 SMNVEV (reference sequence). This CDR3 is 14 amino acids long. Trimming cost V 8 bases and J 2 bases; bases outside gene matches: 4. This chain's CDR3 is CASGSGINTGELFF. The CDR3, as DNA: TGTGCCAGCGGTAGCGGGATCAACACCGGGGAGCTGTTTTTT.

The gene calls are TRBV7-2 and TRBJ2-2; D is unresolved. Germline lookup yields CDR1 SGHTA and CDR2 FQGNSA. The germline V and J ends were trimmed by 1 base and 4 bases, with 13 bases remaining between them. The CDR3 runs 16 residues. CDR3 nucleotides: TGTGCCAGCAGCTTAGACCTTGGCGGTTCCACCGGGGAGCTGTTTTTT. This translates into CASSLDLGGSTGELFF.

V and J are TRBV25-1 and TRBJ1-3; tentative D call: TRBD1 (6 bases). The germline V gene has CDR1 MGHDK and CDR2 SYGVNS. The CDR3 contains 14 residues. V lost 8 bases to trimming and J lost 0 bases, with 11 bases between them. The CDR3 coding sequence is TGTGCCAGCCGGCAGGACAGCTCTGGAAACACCATATATTTT. This encodes CASRQDSSGNTIYF.

The J gene is TRBJ1-1, the V gene TRBV18, with 8 bases lining up with TRBD1. V shed 1 base and J 5 bases; nucleotides not matched to a gene: 3. From germline, CDR1 is KGHSH and CDR2 LQKENI. This CDR3 comprises 14 residues. CDR3 nucleotide sequence: TGTGCCAGCTCACCACTACAGGGGGTTACTGAAGCTTTCTTT. As protein: CASSPLQGVTEAFF.

The chain recombines TRBV5-1 with TRBJ2-1, with 9 bases matching TRBD1. This CDR3 has 17 amino acids. V shed 4 bases, J shed 3 bases, and the junction held 11 bases outside the gene matches. Germline lookup yields CDR1 SGHRS and CDR2 YFSETQ. CDR3: CASSELMGQGVYNEQFF. CDR3 DNA sequence: TGCGCCAGCAGCGAACTGATGGGACAGGGCGTCTACAATGAGCAGTTCTTC.

This clone was found a few times. The J gene is TRBJ1-4, the V gene TRBV2; D is possibly TRBD1 (6 bases). Looked up from germline, CDR1 is SNHLY and CDR2 is FYNNEI. The CDR3 is made up of 13 amino acids. With 8 bases removed from V and 7 bases from J, the gap between germline ends came to 14 bases. The DNA of the CDR3 is TGTGCCAGCGTAGAACAGGGTGCTGAAAAACTGTTTTTT. The encoded protein is CASVEQGAEKLFF.

CDR3 residues: CASSFSPGGGSYNEQFF. CDR3 coding DNA: TGCGCCAGCAGCTTCTCGCCCGGGGGTGGGTCCTACAATGAGCAGTTCTTC. V gene TRBV5-1 combines with J gene TRBJ2-1; D is possibly TRBD2 (6 bases). V was pared by 2 bases and J by 1 base, with 16 bases between. The CDR3 runs 17 residues. Per the germline V gene, CDR1 is SGHRS and CDR2 is YFSETQ.

The chain couples TRBV19 to TRBJ1-3; D unclear. The V end lost 1 base, the J end lost 1 base, and 8 bases lay between the germline ends. This CDR3 comprises 15 residues. Germline V gene data show CDR1 as LNHDA and CDR2 as SQIVND (reference sequence). CDR3 protein: CASSIVRASGNTIYF. Here the CDR3 DNA reads TGTGCCAGTAGTATAGTGCGAGCGTCTGGAAACACCATATATTTT.

The gene calls are TRBV7-9 and TRBJ1-6; the D gene is possibly TRBD1 (6 bases). This CDR3 is built from 15 residues. The germline CDR1 and CDR2 sequences are SEHNR and FQNEAQ (reference sequence). The ends were cut back, 1 base at V and 7 bases at J, with 11 bases in the middle. The CDR3 loop reads CASSLDGRGNSPLHF. The DNA of the CDR3 is TGTGCCAGCAGCTTAGATGGGAGGGGGAATTCACCCCTCCACTTT.

The gene calls are TRBV10-3 and TRBJ2-3; TRBD1 matches 7 bases. Germline V lookup: CDR1 ENHRY, CDR2 SYGVKD. The CDR3 consists of 12 residues. After removal of 4 bases from V and 9 bases from J, the junction contained 4 bases not matched to a gene. CDR3: CAISADRETQYF. The CDR3, as DNA: TGTGCCATCAGTGCCGACAGGGAAACGCAGTATTTT.

The genes are TRBV4-1 and TRBJ2-1; D is undetermined. The germline V gene encodes CDR1 MGHRA and CDR2 YSYEKL. This CDR3 comprises 13 residues. The V gene lost 1 base and the J gene lost 11 bases, with 12 bases spanning the gap. CDR3: CASSQVMGEKQFF. In DNA form, the CDR3 reads TGCGCCAGCAGCCAAGTTATGGGCGAGAAGCAGTTCTTC.

V is TRBV5-5 and J is TRBJ2-1; the match to TRBD2 covers 10 bases. The CDR3 runs 16 residues. Germline trimming cut 3 bases from V and 2 bases from J; bases unmatched to any gene: 5. Germline CDR1 and CDR2: SGHKS and YYEKEE (reference sequence). CDR3: CASSSGTSVAYNEQFF. Here the CDR3 DNA reads TGTGCCAGCAGCTCCGGGACTAGCGTTGCCTACAATGAGCAGTTCTTC.

This clone showed up just once. The V and J genes are TRBV9 and TRBJ2-1; possibly TRBD1 for D (5 bases). The CDR3 has 15 amino acids. V gave up 4 bases and J gave up 2 bases, with 13 bases separating them. CDR1 and CDR2 from the germline V gene are SGDLS and YYNGEE. The DNA for the CDR3 is TGTGCCAGCAGCCCTCCAGGGAATCCCTACAATGAGCAGTTCTTC. Amino acids: CASSPPGNPYNEQFF.

The chain combines TRBV5-1 with TRBJ2-1, with 7 bases aligning to TRBD1. J lost 0 bases, V lost 4 bases, and 4 bases had no gene match. This CDR3 is built from 15 residues. CDR1 is SGHRS and CDR2 is YFSETQ in the germline V gene. CDR3 region: CASSMDRSSYNEQFF. The CDR3 DNA is TGCGCCAGCAGCATGGACAGGAGCTCCTACAATGAGCAGTTCTTC.

The table lists this clone with a few counts. The rearrangement joins TRBV7-9 to TRBJ2-7; 9 bases fit TRBD1. The CDR3 length is 14 residues. CDR1 is SEHNR and CDR2 is FQNEAQ in the germline V gene (reference sequence). The V segment lost 5 bases and the J segment 5 bases; nucleotides outside the gene matches: 7. The CDR3 is CASSDTGGSDEQYF. Here the CDR3 DNA reads TGTGCCAGCAGCGATACAGGGGGCAGCGACGAGCAGTACTTC.

This chain uses TRBV15 with TRBJ2-7; TRBD1 matches 10 bases. The germline CDR1 and CDR2 sequences are LNHNV and YYDKDF (reference sequence). The ends lost 3 bases at V and 0 bases at J; junction bases unmatched: 2. The CDR3 is made up of 15 amino acids. CDR3 sequence reads: CATSRGTGVSYEQYF. CDR3 bases: TGTGCCACCAGCAGGGGGACAGGGGTCTCCTACGAGCAGTACTTC.